These 19 T cell receptor beta chains originate from one sample sequenced in a study of PD-1 blockade in mismatch repair-deficient tumors. Profiled with immunoSEQ multiplex PCR; TCRdb holds only in-frame clones, not every one. The table lists roughly 16,000 clones, about 80% of them singletons, with nearly 3.5% in the top ten. The sequencing here drew on PBMCs, taken 4 weeks after starting pembrolizumab. The source is an adult with mismatch repair-deficient cancer.

The CDR3 loop is CAAPWGTGSYGYTF. The CDR3 coding sequence is TGTGCCGCACCCTGGGGGACAGGGAGTTATGGCTACACCTTC. This rearrangement joins TRBV2 to TRBJ1-2, with 9 bases identical to TRBD1. Trimming cost V 11 bases and J 5 bases; bases outside gene matches: 12. This CDR3 contains 14 residues. Germline lookup yields CDR1 SNHLY and CDR2 FYNNEI.

As to this clone: Relative to the germline gene, one junction end is altered; a read error may explain this. This sample includes further DNA sequences coding for the same CDR3. The chain uses TRBV15 and TRBJ2-3; D might be TRBD2 (5 bases). The CDR3 consists of 13 residues. CDR1 LNHNV and CDR2 YYDKDF come from the germline V gene (reference sequence). The CDR3 region has the DNA TGTGCCACCAGCAGAGATCTTACGGACTTGTCAATTTTT. Encoded protein: CATSRDLTDLSIF.

This clone was picked up a small number of times. The chain joins TRBV29-1 to TRBJ1-1; D is uncertain. The CDR3 has 11 residues. Germline CDR1 reads SQVTM; CDR2 reads ANQGSEA. Trimming cost V 5 bases and J 6 bases, with 10 bases left between them. CDR3 sequence reads: CSVRSHSEAFF. CDR3 DNA sequence: TGCAGCGTTCGGAGCCACTCTGAAGCTTTCTTT. Full variable domain (missing parts from reference TRBV29-1 and TRBJ1-1): SAVISQKPSRDICQRGTSLTIQCQVDSQVTMMFWYRQQPGQSLTLIATANQGSEATYESGFVIDKFPISRPNLTFSTLTVSNMSPEDSSIYLCSVRSHSEAFFGQGTRLTVV.

Note on this clone: Sequence at one end of the junction differs from germline and may be a read error. This chain joins TRBV28 and TRBJ1-4; D not resolved. There are 16 residues in the CDR3. In germline, CDR1 is MDHEN, CDR2 SYDVKM. The CDR3 DNA reads as TGTGCCAGCAGCTTATTTCTACTTGCAACTAATGAAAAACTGTTTTTT. Translating gives CASSLFLLATNEKLFF.

The chain uses TRBV28 and TRBJ2-7; 12 nucleotides match TRBD2. CDR1 and CDR2 from the germline V gene are MDHEN and SYDVKM. This CDR3 is built from 15 residues. The trim removed 5 bases at V and 3 bases at J, leaving 5 bases unmatched. This chain's CDR3 is CASSPSGRAVYEQYF. The DNA of the CDR3 is TGTGCCAGCAGTCCTAGCGGGAGGGCCGTCTACGAGCAGTACTTC.

This clone occurred once. This chain joins TRBV6-1 and TRBJ1-1, with D possibly being TRBD1 (6 bases). CDR1 and CDR2 from the germline V gene are MNHNS and SASEGT. V was pared by 6 bases and J by 2 bases, with 13 bases between. This CDR3 is 14 amino acids long. The CDR3 sequence is CASRLWTANTEAFF. The CDR3 coding sequence is TGTGCCAGCAGGCTTTGGACAGCTAACACTGAAGCTTTCTTT.

The chain links TRBV13 to TRBJ2-7; the D gene is possibly TRBD2 (6 bases). With 3 bases removed from V and 9 bases from J, the gap between germline ends came to 21 bases. The CDR3 covers 15 residues. Per the germline V gene, CDR1 is PRHDT and CDR2 is FYEKMQ (reference sequence). In DNA, the CDR3 is TGTGCCAGCAGCTTGCTGGAAGGCGGGACCAAGGGGCAGTACTTC. This encodes CASSLLEGGTKGQYF.

The chain links TRBV28 to TRBJ2-1; weak D call: TRBD1 (5 bases). Germline CDR1 is MDHEN and CDR2 is SYDVKM. Between the trimmed V and J ends, which lost 6 bases and 7 bases, there was a span of 19 bases. The CDR3 has 15 amino acids. The CDR3, as DNA: TGTGCCAGCAGGGTAGTTCCAGGGAATGGGAATGAGCAGTTCTTC. Translated, it gives CASRVVPGNGNEQFF. Looking up the rest from reference TRBV28 and TRBJ2-1 gives the full variable domain: DVKVTQSSRYLVKRTGEKVFLECVQDMDHENMFWYRQDPGLGLRLIYFSYDVKMKEKGDIPEGYSVSREKKERFSLILESASTNQTSMYLCASRVVPGNGNEQFFGPGTRLTVL.

The chain combines TRBV5-1 with TRBJ2-5; 10 bases are a match to TRBD1. The CDR3 is made up of 14 amino acids. V dropped 4 bases and J dropped 11; count of bases not matched to a gene: 11. Per the germline V gene, CDR1 is SGHRS and CDR2 is YFSETQ. Here the CDR3 reads CASSLGTGVGEQYF. The CDR3 DNA sequence: TGCGCCAGCAGCCTCGGGACAGGGGTTGGGGAGCAGTACTTC.

The CDR3 region is CASSYRVLNTEAFF. CDR3 coding DNA: TGCGCCAGCAGCTACAGGGTACTGAACACTGAAGCTTTCTTT. The rearrangement uses TRBV5-1 and TRBJ1-1, with a tentative D call TRBD1 (6 bases). The CDR3 runs 14 residues. V was clipped by 3 bases and J by 0 bases, with 9 bases between them. Per germline, CDR1 SGHRS and CDR2 YFSETQ.

The chain uses TRBV6-5 and TRBJ2-1, with 8 bases that match TRBD2. The CDR3 is 15 residues long. Per the germline V gene, CDR1 is MNHEY and CDR2 is SVGAGI. The ends lost 2 bases at V and 5 bases at J; junction bases unmatched: 5. The chain's CDR3 is CASSYVAGLHNEQFF. CDR3 DNA sequence: TGTGCCAGCAGTTACGTAGCGGGACTACACAATGAGCAGTTCTTC.

The chain recombines TRBV29-1 with TRBJ2-4; D is uncertain. The CDR3 contains 15 residues. With 0 bases removed from V and 7 bases from J, the gap between germline ends came to 16 bases. Germline-derived CDR1 and CDR2 are SQVTM and ANQGSEA. This CDR3 reads CSVEDPVHEANIQYF. CDR3 DNA sequence: TGCAGCGTTGAAGATCCGGTCCATGAGGCGAACATTCAGTACTTC.

V usage is TRBV7-9 and J usage is TRBJ1-5; no clear D gene. This CDR3 spans 16 amino acids. V lost 5 bases and J 6 bases, leaving 20 bases between the germline ends. CDR1 and CDR2 (germline): SEHNR, FQNEAQ (reference sequence). The CDR3 loop is CASSPGFAPSFQPQHF. Written as DNA, the CDR3 is TGTGCCAGCAGCCCGGGGTTCGCCCCTAGCTTTCAGCCCCAGCATTTT.

V gene TRBV19 combines with J gene TRBJ2-1; D is possibly TRBD2 (7 bases). This CDR3 region has 15 residues. Per the germline V gene, CDR1 is LNHDA and CDR2 is SQIVND (reference sequence). V lost 2 bases and J lost 3, with 11 bases in between. The CDR3 reads CASSIRGANYNEQFF. The DNA of the CDR3 is TGTGCCAGTAGTATACGGGGGGCGAACTACAATGAGCAGTTCTTC.

The CDR3 coding sequence is TGTGCCATCAGACCACAGGGACTAGCGGTTAATGAGCAGTTCTTC. Translating gives CAIRPQGLAVNEQFF. The chain has TRBV10-3 and TRBJ2-1; 11 nucleotides match TRBD2. J gave up 7 bases and V 6 bases, and 8 bases lay outside the gene matches. The CDR3 length is 15 residues. Germline CDR1 and CDR2: ENHRY and SYGVKD.

This clone was seen a single time. The chain uses TRBV6-4 and TRBJ1-4; 8 nucleotides match TRBD1. The germline V gene encodes CDR1 MRHNA and CDR2 SNTAGT. After removal of 2 bases from V and 2 bases from J, the junction contained 1 base not matched to a gene. This CDR3 contains 15 residues. CDR3 loop: CASSDPGGTNEKLFF. The CDR3 DNA sequence: TGTGCCAGCAGTGACCCAGGGGGCACTAATGAAAAACTGTTTTTT.

This CDR3 is CASSLAPTTTDTQYF. In DNA, the CDR3 is TGTGCCAGCTCACTAGCTCCTACAACCACAGATACGCAGTATTTT. The rearrangement joins TRBV18 to TRBJ2-3; D gene unclear. The V end lost 4 bases, the J end lost 2 bases, and 13 bases lay between the germline ends. Germline V CDR1 and CDR2: KGHSH, LQKENI. The CDR3 consists of 15 residues.

CDR3 coding DNA: TGTGCCAGCAGTGAATCGAAGGGGGATGTCACTGAAGCTTTCTTT. Its protein product is CASSESKGDVTEAFF. This rearrangement joins TRBV25-1 to TRBJ1-1, with a tentative D call TRBD1 (6 bases). CDR3 length: 15 amino acids. The V end lost 1 base, the J end lost 4 bases, and 13 bases lay between the germline ends. Germline V gives CDR1 MGHDK, CDR2 SYGVNS.

The chain recombines TRBV7-9 with TRBJ2-7; perhaps TRBD1 as D (5 bases). CDR1 SEHNR and CDR2 FQNEAQ come from the germline V gene (reference sequence). The CDR3 contains 15 residues. V was trimmed by 0 bases and J by 6 bases, leaving 15 bases between them. CDR3 protein: CASSLAGRQGPEQYF. The DNA for the CDR3 is TGTGCCAGCAGCTTAGCAGGGCGGCAGGGTCCCGAGCAGTACTTC.